These 30 T cell receptor beta chains were all obtained from the same sample, sequenced in a study of cytomegalovirus exposure and HLA in healthy donors. The PCR used 60 Vbeta and 13 Jbeta primers. Repertoires were generated with immunoSEQ multiplex PCR, while TCRdb's copy carries only in-frame clones and drops some. The sample comprises around 140,000 clones, more than 60% of which are singletons, and around 1.5% rests with the top ten. The sequencing input was PBMCs. The receptor source for this set is a woman between 18 and 29 years old in good health and CMV-seronegative.

The chain recombines TRBV5-4 with TRBJ1-4, with D unresolved. Trimming removed 4 bases from V and 0 bases from J, with 7 bases in between. Looked up from germline, CDR1 is SGHNT and CDR2 is YYREEE (reference sequence). This CDR3 comprises 14 residues. CDR3 coding DNA: TGTGCCAGCAGCCGGTCTGCAACTAATGAAAAACTGTTTTTT. Its translation is CASSRSATNEKLFF.

This clone was observed once. This rearrangement joins TRBV4-2 to TRBJ1-5; tentatively, D is TRBD1 (5 bases). The CDR3 consists of 16 residues. Germline CDR1 LGHNA, CDR2 YNFKEQ. V lost 0 bases and J 1 base, leaving 10 bases between the germline ends. DNA of the CDR3: TGTGCCAGCAGCCAAGAAAGGGGTCAGAGCAATCAGCCCCAGCATTTT. This encodes CASSQERGQSNQPQHF.

This clone was seen a handful of times. The chain combines TRBV7-2 with TRBJ2-1; possibly TRBD2 for D (6 bases). CDR1 is SGHTA, CDR2 FQGNSA, per germline. The length of the CDR3 is 15 residues. With 2 bases removed from V and 5 bases from J, the gap between germline ends came to 13 bases. The chain's CDR3 is CASSLTGVLHNEQFF. CDR3 nucleotides: TGTGCCAGCAGCTTAACGGGAGTGTTGCACAATGAGCAGTTCTTC.

This clone was picked up one time. The chain's CDR3 is CARSLPVDWGAGNTIYF. CDR3 DNA sequence: TGTGCCAGAAGCTTACCGGTTGACTGGGGGGCTGGAAACACCATATATTTT. The V and J genes are TRBV5-3 and TRBJ1-3, with D possibly TRBD1 on 5 matching bases. TRBV5-3 is marked as an open reading frame, function uncertain. This CDR3 is built from 17 residues. V lost 2 bases, J lost 2 bases, and 17 bases lay in between.

V usage is TRBV5-4 and J usage is TRBJ2-2, with 10 bases matching TRBD1. V lost 4 bases, J lost 5 bases, and 8 bases stayed unmatched. Germline V gene sequence: CDR1 SGHNT, CDR2 YYREEE (reference sequence). The CDR3 is 16 residues long. The CDR3 is CASSHPGQGFTGELFF. DNA of the CDR3: TGTGCCAGCAGCCACCCGGGACAGGGGTTTACCGGGGAGCTGTTTTTT.

The chain uses TRBV14 and TRBJ1-2; 8 bases agree with TRBD1. V lost 4 bases and J lost 6; bases outside the gene matches: 10. There are 15 residues in the CDR3. The V gene's germline CDR1 is SGHDN and CDR2 FVKESK. CDR3 sequence (DNA): TGTGCCAGCAGCCCGTCGAGACAGGGGATTCATGGCTACACCTTC. Protein sequence: CASSPSRQGIHGYTF.

The rearrangement links TRBV5-4 to TRBJ1-4, with 7 positions matching TRBD1. The CDR3 loop spans 16 amino acids. J lost 0 bases, V lost 1 base, and 3 bases had no gene match. Per the germline V gene, CDR1 is SGHNT and CDR2 is YYREEE (reference sequence). Here the CDR3 DNA reads TGTGCCAGCAGCTTGTCTCAGGGGGCAACTAATGAAAAACTGTTTTTT. It translates to CASSLSQGATNEKLFF.

In this sample, this clone turned up a few times. The chain links TRBV4-2 to TRBJ2-7, with TRBD2 matching over 16 bases. CDR3 length: 19 residues. Looked up from germline, CDR1 is LGHNA and CDR2 is YNFKEQ. V shed 1 base, J shed 5 bases, and the junction held 11 bases outside the gene matches. The CDR3 sequence is CASSQVRLGLAGGSDEQYF. Here the CDR3 DNA reads TGTGCCAGCAGCCAAGTACGTTTGGGACTAGCGGGAGGGTCAGACGAGCAGTACTTC.

A word on this clone: This may be a read error: a much more frequent sequence differs by one nucleotide. This chain uses TRBV7-8 with TRBJ1-1; D is possibly TRBD1 (6 bases). Trimming cost V 1 base and J 0 bases, with 6 bases left between them. CDR3 length: 14 residues. Germline CDR1 reads SGHVS; CDR2 reads FQNEAQ. The CDR3 DNA reads as TGTGCCAGCAGCTTAGGGACAGTGAACACTGAAGCTTTCTTT. Its protein product is CASSLGTVNTEAFF. The full variable domain, in which reference TRBV7-8 and TRBJ1-1 provide the parts outside the CDR3, is GAGVSQSPRYKVAKRGQDVALRCDPISGHVSLFWYQQALGQGPEFLTYFQNEAQLDKSGLPSDRFFAERPEGSVSTLKIQRTQQEDSAVYLCASSLGTVNTEAFFGQGTRLTVV.

The table lists this clone with a count of one. The chain uses TRBV5-1 and TRBJ1-1; the match to TRBD1 covers 8 bases. The CDR3 contains 16 residues. Trimming at V came to 3 bases and at J to 7 bases, leaving 14 bases not matched to a gene. From germline, CDR1 is SGHRS and CDR2 YFSETQ. CDR3 amino acids: CASSSEPDDRGYEAFF. CDR3 nucleotides: TGCGCCAGCAGCTCGGAACCCGATGACAGGGGATATGAAGCTTTCTTT.

This chain links TRBV19 with TRBJ1-2; maybe TRBD1 (6 bases). CDR3 size: 13 residues. CDR1 and CDR2 (germline): LNHDA, SQIVND (reference sequence). V dropped 8 bases and J dropped 5 bases, with 15 bases sitting between them. The CDR3 sequence: CASHRGGGYGYTF. DNA of the CDR3: TGTGCCAGTCATCGAGGGGGTGGATATGGCTACACCTTC.

The chain has TRBV19 and TRBJ1-3; TRBD1 matches at 7 bases. From germline, CDR1 is LNHDA and CDR2 SQIVND (reference sequence). The CDR3 length is 14 residues. J was trimmed by 2 bases and V by 4 bases; bases with no gene match: 2. The CDR3 DNA is TGTGCCAGTAGTACGACAGGGACTGGAAACACCATATATTTT. This encodes CASSTTGTGNTIYF.

Note on this clone: The DNA is left out, because the CDR3 cannot be placed on it with certainty; the CDR3 is given as TCRdb lists it. The V and J genes are TRBV5-1 and TRBJ2-7; TRBD1 reflects the table's D call only, with no check against the DNA. Germline V lookup: CDR1 SGHRS, CDR2 YFSETQ. The CDR3 is made up of 18 amino acids, end residues included. The CDR3 sequence: CASSLAPLDKGSSYEQYF.

The rearrangement uses TRBV18 and TRBJ2-7, with 10 nucleotides matching TRBD1. Germline CDR1 and CDR2: KGHSH and LQKENI. V lost 8 bases, J lost 6 bases, and 13 bases stayed unmatched. The CDR3 totals 15 residues. In nucleotides, the CDR3 is TGTGCCAGCGTTTTGGACAGGGGGGTCAGGGCCGAGCAGTACTTC. Encoded protein: CASVLDRGVRAEQYF. Together with reference TRBV18 and TRBJ2-7, the CDR3 gives the full variable domain: NAGVMQNPRHLVRRRGQEARLRCSPMKGHSHVYWYRQLPEEGLKFMVYLQKENIIDESGMPKERFSAEFPKEGPSILRIQQVVRGDSAAYFCASVLDRGVRAEQYFGPGTRLTVT.

The genes are TRBV2 and TRBJ2-2, with D possibly TRBD2 on 6 matching bases. Trimming removed 7 bases from V and 4 bases from J, with 10 bases in between. CDR1 and CDR2 (germline): SNHLY, FYNNEI. This CDR3 comprises 13 residues. The DNA for the CDR3 is TGTGCCAGCATCCGGGGGAGCACCGGGGAGCTGTTTTTT. As protein: CASIRGSTGELFF. Full variable domain (remainder filled in from reference TRBV2 and TRBJ2-2): EPEVTQTPSHQVTQMGQEVILRCVPISNHLYFYWYRQILGQKVEFLVSFYNNEISEKSEIFDDQFSVERPDGSNFTLKIRSTKLEDSAMYFCASIRGSTGELFFGEGSRLTVL.

This clone came up a few times. V and J are TRBV5-6 and TRBJ2-5; D is possibly TRBD1 (7 bases). Germline CDR1 reads SGHDT; CDR2 reads YYEEEE. Deletions cut 4 bases from V and 2 bases from J, with 9 bases between. The CDR3 contains 13 residues. The CDR3, as DNA: TGTGCCAGCAGCGCGGGACAGCAAGAGACCCAGTACTTC. It is translated as CASSAGQQETQYF.

The chain uses TRBV7-8 and TRBJ2-1; D gene uncertain. The ends were cut back, 7 bases at V and 6 bases at J, with 16 bases in the middle. The CDR3 totals 14 residues. Germline values: CDR1 SGHVS, CDR2 FQNEAQ. CDR3: CASIAGRQTNEQFF. The CDR3 coding sequence is TGTGCCAGCATCGCCGGTCGCCAAACCAATGAGCAGTTCTTC. Complete variable domain (other parts from reference TRBV7-8 and TRBJ2-1): GAGVSQSPRYKVAKRGQDVALRCDPISGHVSLFWYQQALGQGPEFLTYFQNEAQLDKSGLPSDRFFAERPEGSVSTLKIQRTQQEDSAVYLCASIAGRQTNEQFFGPGTRLTVL.

The V gene is TRBV15, the J gene TRBJ2-1; 10 nucleotides agree with TRBD2. Per germline, CDR1 LNHNV and CDR2 YYDKDF (reference sequence). V lost 1 base and J lost 7; bases outside the gene matches: 7. This CDR3 has 16 residues. The DNA of the CDR3 is TGTGCCACCAGCAGAGTGCGAGCGGGAGGGCCGAATGAGCAGTTCTTC. Translated, it gives CATSRVRAGGPNEQFF. Based on the CDR3 plus reference TRBV15 and TRBJ2-1, the full variable domain is DAMVIQNPRYQVTQFGKPVTLSCSQTLNHNVMYWYQQKSSQAPKLLFHYYDKDFNNEADTPDNFQSRRPNTSFCFLDIRSPGLGDTAMYLCATSRVRAGGPNEQFFGPGTRLTVL.

CDR3 sequence reads: CASSSDAGQPQHF. Here the CDR3 DNA reads TGTGCCAGCAGCTCAGATGCGGGGCAGCCCCAGCATTTT. The chain has TRBV6-5 and TRBJ1-5; unclear D gene. The CDR3 runs to 13 residues. The V end was cut by 6 bases, the J end by 7 bases, with 13 bases between. In germline, CDR1 is MNHEY, CDR2 SVGAGI.

This chain joins TRBV18 and TRBJ1-4, with D unresolved. The CDR3 sequence is 16 residues long. Trimming pared 3 bases from V and 0 bases from J, leaving 11 bases between. Germline V gene lookup returns CDR1 KGHSH and CDR2 LQKENI. The CDR3 DNA is TGTGCCAGCTCACCCTCCTTAGATGCAACTAATGAAAAACTGTTTTTT. It is translated as CASSPSLDATNEKLFF.

The CDR3 protein is CASSLSLAPIYNEQFF. The CDR3 coding sequence is TGTGCCAGCAGCTTAAGCCTAGCGCCTATCTACAATGAGCAGTTCTTC. V usage is TRBV11-3 and J usage is TRBJ2-1, with D tentatively TRBD2 (6 bases). The CDR3 is 16 residues long. Germline values: CDR1 SGHNT, CDR2 YENEEA. V dropped 2 bases and J dropped 3 bases, with 14 bases sitting between them.

This clone came up a few times. The chain combines TRBV9 with TRBJ1-2, with no clear D. The V end was cut by 2 bases, the J end by 4 bases, with 6 bases between. Germline values: CDR1 SGDLS, CDR2 YYNGEE. The CDR3 is made up of 12 amino acids. The CDR3 DNA reads as TGTGCCAGCAGCGTTACAAGCTATGGCTACACCTTC. Amino acid sequence: CASSVTSYGYTF.

The gene calls are TRBV19 and TRBJ1-1; 9 bases match TRBD1. Germline-derived CDR1 and CDR2 are LNHDA and SQIVND (reference sequence). V dropped 4 bases and J dropped 7; count of bases not matched to a gene: 4. The CDR3 is 13 residues long. The CDR3 sequence is CASSRQGGYEAFF. In nucleotides, the CDR3 is TGTGCCAGTAGTAGACAGGGGGGCTATGAAGCTTTCTTT.

The chain links TRBV6-5 to TRBJ2-2; TRBD2 aligns across 13 bases. The CDR3 totals 14 residues. Germline CDR1 and CDR2: MNHEY and SVGAGI. Germline trimming cut 7 bases from V and 6 bases from J; bases unmatched to any gene: 2. The CDR3 DNA sequence: TGTGCCAGCAAACTAGCGGGAGGGTCCGGGGAGCTGTTTTTT. Its translation: CASKLAGGSGELFF.

This chain connects TRBV19 to TRBJ1-1, with D perhaps matching TRBD1 (6 bases). CDR3 length: 17 amino acids. V shed 9 bases and J shed 1 base, with 24 bases lying between them. The V gene's germline CDR1 is LNHDA and CDR2 SQIVND (reference sequence). CDR3 residues: CASKMTGEGVENTEAFF. DNA of the CDR3: TGTGCCAGCAAAATGACAGGTGAGGGGGTAGAGAACACTGAAGCTTTCTTT.

The CDR3 nucleotides read TGTGCCAGCAGCTTTTCCAGGGACAGGGTGAGCGCTGAAGCTTTCTTT. It encodes CASSFSRDRVSAEAFF. This chain connects TRBV5-6 to TRBJ1-1; TRBD1 agrees at 9 bases. In germline, CDR1 is SGHDT, CDR2 YYEEEE. The CDR3 extends over 16 amino acids. V gave up 2 bases and J gave up 6 bases; unmatched junction bases: 11.

CDR3 protein: CASSQDHPAPGLKLFF. CDR3 DNA: TGTGCCAGCAGCCAAGATCACCCTGCCCCAGGACTAAAACTGTTTTTT. The V call is TRBV4-2, the J call TRBJ1-4; D gene uncertain. The germline gives CDR1 LGHNA, CDR2 YNFKEQ. The CDR3 covers 16 residues. V was shortened by 0 bases and J by 10 bases, with 18 bases between the two germline ends.

V and J are TRBV15 and TRBJ2-7; no definite D call. From germline, CDR1 is LNHNV and CDR2 YYDKDF (reference sequence). CDR3 size: 15 residues. Trimming removed 0 bases at V and 3 bases at J, with 12 bases between. The CDR3 region is CATSRDPKPIYEQYF. CDR3 sequence (DNA): TGTGCCACCAGCAGAGATCCGAAACCTATCTACGAGCAGTACTTC.

This clone was seen a handful of times. This chain links TRBV5-1 with TRBJ2-2, with a tentative D call TRBD2 (7 bases). Germline lookup yields CDR1 SGHRS and CDR2 YFSETQ. With 3 bases removed from V and 4 bases from J, the gap between germline ends came to 16 bases. The CDR3 loop spans 16 amino acids. CDR3 residues: CASSWGGAGATGELFF. Here the CDR3 DNA reads TGCGCCAGCAGCTGGGGGGGCGCAGGCGCCACCGGGGAGCTGTTTTTT.

This sequence joins TRBV27 and TRBJ1-2; D unresolved. V lost 3 bases to trimming and J lost 2 bases, with 7 bases between them. CDR3 length equals 13 residues. Germline CDR1 is MNHEY and CDR2 is SMNVEV (reference sequence). CDR3 region: CASSFPGNYGYTF. The CDR3 bases are TGTGCCAGCAGTTTTCCGGGAAACTATGGCTACACCTTC.